The subject of this entry is one TCR beta chain. The target antigen is unknown. TCRdb's copy holds only in-frame clones and misses some; the assay was immunoSEQ multiplex PCR. The sample lists a few hundred thousand clones, roughly 90% seen once, with approximately 1.6% in the top ten. The sample comes from a study of Ad26.COV2.S vaccination and SARS-CoV-2 variants. Turning to the study itself: The vaccine Ad26.COV2.S was put into the muscle once, or twice with 56 days between. General study results and limits: Vaccinees reportedly had broad spike-specific CD8+ and CD4+ T cell responses. Greater spike-specific TCR breadth was seen in vaccine recipients than in placebo recipients. Total T cell responses, in the TCR breadth and depth analyses, may have been underestimated.

CDR1 is MNHNS and CDR2 is SASEGT in the germline V gene. The length of the CDR3 is 15 residues. V was shortened by 0 bases and J by 2 bases, with 9 bases between the two germline ends. Treatment: roughly 18 received Ad26.COV2.S at low or high dose, single or two shots; roughly 5 received placebo; per-sample allocation not given. The study sampled participants on day 63 after the first vaccine or placebo injection. The V gene is TRBV6-1, the J gene TRBJ2-3; D not certain. The sequencing here drew on peripheral blood, taken in a trial of Ad26.COV2.S vaccine versus placebo. This TCR was recovered from a person between 18 and 59 years old who received the Ad26.COV2.S COVID-19 vaccine or a placebo. The CDR3 spells CASSEAPWITDTQYF. DNA for the CDR3: TGTGCCAGCAGTGAAGCGCCGTGGATCACAGATACGCAGTATTTT.